Following are 27 T cell receptor beta chains from one sample sequenced in a study of monozygotic twins with inflammatory bowel disease. TCRdb re-called the 5' RACE reads and shows each CDR3 protein once, DNA omitted. The sample holds 300,000 to 400,000 distinct CDR3 sequences. Sequenced input: blood. The receptor set was obtained from a human donor with ulcerative colitis or Crohn's disease, or a healthy co-twin of an affected twin (not recorded which).

The rearrangement joins TRBV29-1 to TRBJ2-4; TCRdb's D call of TRBD2 is untestable without DNA. The CDR3 spans 15 residues. CDR1 SQVTM and CDR2 ANQGSEA come from the germline V gene. This chain's CDR3 is CSVDTLGLDVNIQYF.

The chain is built from TRBV12-3 or TRBV12-4 and TRBJ1-5. The CDR3 contains 13 residues. CDR3 sequence: CASSREGHQPQHF.

The CDR3 region is CASSPTSLTGTEKFF. The chain links TRBV6-5 to TRBJ2-1; TCRdb indicates TRBD1, and absent DNA this call remains unverified. Germline lookup yields CDR1 MNHEY and CDR2 SVGAGI. CDR3 size: 15 residues.

The chain uses TRBV2 and TRBJ2-3. Germline CDR1 and CDR2: SNHLY and FYNNEI. The CDR3 length is 12 residues. The chain's CDR3 is CASSEGPDTQYF.

This rearrangement joins TRBV5-4 to TRBJ1-4; no DNA is available, so the TRBD1 call from TCRdb remains unchecked. This CDR3 is built from 13 residues. The germline gives CDR1 SGHNT, CDR2 YYREEE (reference sequence). The CDR3 protein is CASRQGDNEKLFF.

V and J are TRBV24-1 and TRBJ1-5; TCRdb's D call of TRBD1 is untestable without DNA. Germline V CDR1 and CDR2: KGHDR, SFDVKD. The CDR3 is made up of 17 amino acids. CDR3: CATSDPGTGAFNQPQHF.

The chain is built from TRBV3-1 and TRBJ1-1; TCRdb gives TRBD1 as the D gene, but with no DNA this cannot be confirmed. Germline V gene sequence: CDR1 LGHDT, CDR2 YNNKEL (reference sequence). The length of the CDR3 is 16 residues. The CDR3 sequence is CASSQHDRGMNTEAFF. Drawing the rest from reference TRBV3-1 and TRBJ1-1, the complete variable domain is DTAVSQTPKYLVTQMGNDKSIKCEQNLGHDTMYWYKQDSKKFLKIMFSYNNKELIINETVPNRFSPKSPDKAHLNLHINSLELGDSAVYFCASSQHDRGMNTEAFFGQGTRLTVV.

The V and J genes are TRBV4-3 and TRBJ2-6; absent DNA, TCRdb's TRBD1 call cannot be checked. The CDR3 runs 19 residues. CDR1 is LGHNA, CDR2 YSLEER, per germline. The CDR3 region is CASSQDQQGAFSGANVLTF.

The V gene is TRBV18, the J gene TRBJ1-2; the TRBD1 assignment by TCRdb is unverifiable without DNA. The germline V gene has CDR1 KGHSH and CDR2 LQKENI. The CDR3 extends over 16 amino acids. Here the CDR3 reads CASSTPGTVASIGYTF.

V gene TRBV29-1 combines with J gene TRBJ2-1; TCRdb lists TRBD1, though no DNA is available to test this call. The CDR3 loop spans 16 amino acids. Germline V gives CDR1 SQVTM, CDR2 ANQGSEA. The CDR3 protein is CSVDPNPRLVRAEQFF.

This clonotype is deemed medium-sized by its frequency. The chain is built from TRBV5-1 and TRBJ2-1; there is no DNA to check the TCRdb D call of TRBD2. CDR1 is SGHRS and CDR2 is YFSETQ in the germline V gene. The CDR3 has 14 residues. The CDR3 here is CASSKTRLEAEQFF.

The genes are TRBV5-1 and TRBJ2-3. Germline-derived CDR1 and CDR2 are SGHRS and YFSETQ. The length of the CDR3 is 14 residues. The CDR3 here is CASSLGPETDTQYF.

The chain recombines TRBV4-1 with TRBJ1-6. Germline V gene lookup returns CDR1 MGHRA and CDR2 YSYEKL. The length of the CDR3 is 16 residues. CDR3 sequence: CASSQERGSYNSPLHF.

The CDR3 reads CASSQPLAGFYEQYF. V usage is TRBV4-1 and J usage is TRBJ2-7; TCRdb gives TRBD2 as the D gene, but with no DNA this cannot be confirmed. The CDR3 has 15 amino acids. The germline V gene has CDR1 MGHRA and CDR2 YSYEKL.

This sequence joins TRBV27 and TRBJ2-1; TCRdb reports TRBD1, a call that lacks DNA to check it against. The germline V gene encodes CDR1 MNHEY and CDR2 SMNVEV (reference sequence). The CDR3 spans 16 residues. The CDR3: CASSLSDGRGYNEQFF.

The chain carries TRBV2 and TRBJ2-1; with no DNA, the TCRdb D assignment of TRBD1 cannot be verified. CDR1 is SNHLY and CDR2 is FYNNEI in the germline V gene. This CDR3 is built from 15 residues. This CDR3 is CASNPGWGPGDEQFF.

The rearrangement links TRBV6-1 to TRBJ2-1; checking the TCRdb D call of TRBD1 is not possible without DNA. In germline, CDR1 is MNHNS, CDR2 SASEGT. The CDR3 extends over 14 amino acids. This CDR3 is CATSYRLPYNEQFF.

This chain uses TRBV12-2 with TRBJ2-1; TCRdb indicates TRBD2, and absent DNA this call remains unverified. TRBV12-2 has pseudogene status. The CDR3 spans 15 residues. CDR3 loop: CASRWAGLPKDEQFF.

The chain employs TRBV7-2 and TRBJ1-6; lacking DNA, the TRBD1 call made by TCRdb goes unchecked. Germline V CDR1 and CDR2: SGHTA, FQGNSA. CDR3 length: 15 amino acids. The CDR3 sequence: CASSTTRQGGSPLHF.

The J gene is TRBJ1-1, the V gene TRBV6-1; TCRdb selects TRBD1, and the lack of DNA leaves this call unchecked. The CDR3 loop spans 15 amino acids. Germline-derived CDR1 and CDR2 are MNHNS and SASEGT. This chain's CDR3 is CASSEVGGIDTEAFF.

The chain carries TRBV18 and TRBJ1-5; the D call of TRBD1 rests on TCRdb alone, since no DNA is present to check it. Germline assignment: CDR1 KGHSH and CDR2 LQKENI. The CDR3 has 15 amino acids. CDR3 protein: CASSPLKTADQPQHF.

This chain joins TRBV19 and TRBJ2-4; the D call of TRBD1 rests on TCRdb alone, since no DNA is present to check it. CDR1 is LNHDA, CDR2 SQIVND, per germline (reference sequence). This CDR3 has 16 residues. CDR3 in amino acids: CASSVSGVGAKNIQYF.

This chain uses TRBV6-2 or TRBV6-3 with TRBJ2-7. The CDR3 has 11 residues. The V gene's germline CDR1 is MNHEY and CDR2 SVGEGT. The CDR3 protein is CASSGEYEQYF.

The rearrangement joins TRBV7-2 to TRBJ2-7. Germline V lookup: CDR1 SGHTA, CDR2 FQGNSA. This CDR3 region has 14 residues. The CDR3 loop is CASSSKWGGYEQYF.

The CDR3 region is CASSYKIGLMNTEAFF. The chain uses TRBV6-5 and TRBJ1-1. CDR3 length: 16 residues. The germline V gene encodes CDR1 MNHEY and CDR2 SVGAGI.

The chain combines TRBV28 with TRBJ2-4. The CDR3 runs to 14 residues. CDR1 is MDHEN, CDR2 SYDVKM, per germline. The CDR3 protein is CASSLLGSRNIQYF.

This sequence joins TRBV14 and TRBJ2-2; TCRdb calls TRBD2, which cannot be checked without DNA. Germline V gene sequence: CDR1 SGHDN, CDR2 FVKESK. This CDR3 comprises 17 residues. The CDR3: CASSQDKSGTSTGELFF. Supplemented by reference TRBV14 and TRBJ2-2, the full variable domain reads EAGVTQFPSHSVIEKGQTVTLRCDPISGHDNLYWYRRVMGKEIKFLLHFVKESKQDESGMPNNRFLAERTGGTYSTLKVQPAELEDSGVYFCASSQDKSGTSTGELFFGEGSRLTVL.